This is a list of T cell receptor beta chains from one sample in a study of T cell responses to AZD1222 COVID-19 vaccine. The data were produced by immunoSEQ multiplex PCR, yet TCRdb's version contains in-frame clones alone and is incomplete. The repertoire has more than 85,000 clones, roughly 86% of them found once; the top ten carry 9.5% to 15%. The sequenced sample was peripheral blood, obtained on day 0 of MenACWY control vaccination. The origin of the receptors is an adult in good health. CDR3s include the opening cysteine and the closing phenylalanine or tryptophan. A D gene is named only where the DNA matches it firmly. Clone size is not always given. Where it is, it says once, few, many or a class for expanded clones.

NA	NA	TRBV6-5	14	TRBJ2-5	CASSYFGGGETQYF	TGTGCCAGCAGTTATTTTGGGGGCGGGGAGACCCAGTACTTC
TRBD1	NA	TRBV28	15	TRBJ1-1	CASSTTGEQNTEAFF	TGTGCCAGCAGTACGACAGGGGAGCAGAACACTGAAGCTTTCTTT
NA	NA	TRBV28	15	TRBJ1-6	CASSFTGLFNSPLHF	TGTGCCAGCAGTTTCACGGGACTTTTTAATTCACCCCTCCACTTT
TRBD2	NA	TRBV5-1	15	TRBJ2-1	CASSLRGGSYNEQFF	TGCGCCAGCAGCTTGCGCGGGGGCTCCTACAATGAGCAGTTCTTC
NA	NA	TRBV4-1	15	TRBJ2-7	CASSQGDKEVYEQYF	TGCGCCAGCAGCCAAGGGGATAAAGAAGTTTACGAGCAGTACTTC
NA	NA	TRBV6-6	15	TRBJ1-5	CASTNGGYSNQPQHF	TGTGCCAGCACTAACGGGGGTTATAGCAATCAGCCCCAGCATTTT
TRBD2	NA	TRBV19	14	TRBJ2-5	CASRPGLAGETQYF	TGTGCCAGTAGACCGGGACTAGCCGGCGAGACCCAGTACTTC
NA	NA	TRBV30	14	TRBJ2-3	CAWSVGLRRDTQYF	TGTGCCTGGAGTGTGGGCTTAAGAAGGGATACGCAGTATTTT
NA	NA	TRBV3-1/TRBV3-2	14	TRBJ1-2	CASSPFSPSWGYTF	TGTGCCAGCAGTCCGTTCAGCCCAAGCTGGGGCTACACCTTC
NA	NA	TRBV15	14	TRBJ1-4	CATSRLDENEKLFF	TGTGCCACCAGCAGGCTGGACGAGAATGAAAAACTGTTTTTT
NA	NA	TRBV4-3	15	TRBJ1-5	CASSPDRYSNQPQHF	TGCGCCAGCAGCCCCGACCGGTATAGCAATCAGCCCCAGCATTTT
NA	once	TRBV10-3	14	TRBJ2-2	CAIRGTGNTGELFF	TGTGCCATCAGAGGGACGGGGAACACCGGGGAGCTGTTTTTT
NA	NA	TRBV28	14	TRBJ1-1	CASSLDSMNTEAFF	TGTGCCAGCAGCTTAGACAGTATGAACACTGAAGCTTTCTTT
NA	NA	TRBV19	14	TRBJ1-1	CASTRGGVNTEAFF	TGTGCCAGTACCCGGGGAGGGGTGAACACTGAAGCTTTCTTT
NA	NA	TRBV4-1	15	TRBJ1-4	CASSQISGTYEKLFF	TGCGCCAGCAGCCAAATCTCAGGGACATATGAAAAACTGTTTTTT
NA	NA	TRBV20-1	10	TRBJ1-1	CSGDAPEAFF	TGCAGCGGCGATGCACCAGAAGCTTTCTTT
NA	NA	TRBV7-9	14	TRBJ1-5	CASSLEGSNQPQHF	TGTGCCAGCAGCTTAGAGGGAAGCAATCAGCCCCAGCATTTT
NA	few	TRBV28	14	TRBJ1-1	CASSFGGANTEAFF	TGTGCCAGCAGTTTTGGCGGGGCAAACACTGAAGCTTTCTTT
TRBD2	NA	TRBV6-6	18	TRBJ2-5	CASSPDLPTRGGDETQYF	TGTGCCAGCAGTCCCGACCTCCCGACCCGGGGAGGGGACGAGACCCAGTACTTC
TRBD1	NA	TRBV7-8	17	TRBJ1-2	CASSSIRQGWANYGYTF	TGTGCCAGCAGCTCTATTAGACAGGGCTGGGCTAACTATGGCTACACCTTC
NA	NA	TRBV10-3	16	TRBJ1-4	CAISERYRGAGEKLFF	TGTGCCATCAGTGAGAGGTATCGGGGGGCTGGGGAAAAACTGTTTTTT
NA	NA	TRBV6-1	14	TRBJ1-4	CASSEAGGYEKLFF	TGTGCCAGCAGTGAAGCGGGGGGGTATGAAAAACTGTTTTTT
TRBD1	NA	TRBV7-2	15	TRBJ2-1	CASSLQGAAYNEQFF	TGTGCCAGCAGCTTACAGGGGGCTGCCTACAATGAGCAGTTCTTC
NA	NA	TRBV6-6	14	TRBJ1-1	CASSGSGAGTEAFF	TGTGCCAGCAGTGGGTCTGGGGCGGGTACTGAAGCTTTCTTT
NA	NA	TRBV12-3/TRBV12-4	13	TRBJ1-1	CASSLGENTEAFF	TGTGCCAGCAGTCTGGGGGAGAACACTGAAGCTTTCTTT
NA	few	TRBV6-5	14	TRBJ2-3	CASRSQGLTDTQYF	TGTGCCAGCAGGTCACAGGGCCTCACAGATACGCAGTATTTT
NA	NA	TRBV29-1	11	TRBJ2-7	CSVVDMAEQYF	TGCAGCGTAGTAGACATGGCAGAGCAGTACTTC
TRBD1	NA	TRBV28	14	TRBJ1-5	CASSGAQGQQPQHF	TGTGCCAGCAGTGGAGCACAGGGGCAGCAGCCCCAGCATTTT
NA	NA	TRBV7-9	15	TRBJ2-7	CASSLVGRADYEQYF	TGTGCCAGCAGCTTAGTGGGTAGGGCGGACTACGAGCAGTACTTC
NA	once	TRBV30	12	TRBJ1-2	CAWKLLSEGYTF	TGTGCCTGGAAATTACTGAGTGAGGGCTACACCTTC
NA	NA	TRBV19	14	TRBJ1-1	CASSAQGREVEAFF	TGTGCCAGTAGTGCACAGGGAAGGGAGGTGGAAGCTTTCTTT
NA	NA	TRBV5-1	15	TRBJ2-3	CASSPGMRATDTQYF	TGCGCCAGCAGCCCGGGGATGAGGGCCACAGATACGCAGTATTTT
NA	NA	TRBV6-5	13	TRBJ1-3	CASSSPGGNTIYF	TGTGCCAGCAGTAGTCCGGGAGGGAACACCATATATTTT
NA	once	TRBV5-1	14	TRBJ2-1	CASSTLPNNNEQFF	TGCGCCAGCTCTACTCTCCCCAATAACAATGAGCAGTTCTTC
NA	once	TRBV7-9	15	TRBJ2-7	CASSPTSSRIHEQYF	TGTGCCAGCAGCCCTACCTCTAGCAGGATCCACGAGCAGTACTTC
NA	NA	TRBV7-2	16	TRBJ1-5	CASSFGRVYSNQPQHF	TGTGCCAGCAGCTTCGGTCGAGTTTATAGCAATCAGCCCCAGCATTTT
TRBD2	NA	TRBV5-4	16	TRBJ2-1	CASSLERGSFYNEQFF	TGTGCCAGCAGCTTAGAGCGGGGATCCTTCTACAATGAGCAGTTCTTC
TRBD1	once	TRBV6-5	12	TRBJ1-2	CASSYPGGGYTF	TGTGCCAGCAGTTACCCAGGGGGTGGCTACACCTTC
NA	NA	TRBV5-1	14	TRBJ1-1	CASSPPGRPTEAFF	TGCGCCAGCAGCCCGCCCGGGCGACCCACTGAAGCTTTCTTT
NA	NA	TRBV11-2	13	TRBJ2-5	CASSLPGQETQYF	TGTGCCAGCAGCTTACCGGGGCAAGAGACCCAGTACTTC
TRBD1	NA	TRBV28	13	TRBJ2-7	CASNDRGRWEQYF	TGTGCCAGCAACGACAGGGGCCGGTGGGAGCAGTACTTC
NA	many	TRBV11-3	18	TRBJ2-2	CASSLDQGGTGNTGELFF	TGTGCCAGCAGCTTAGATCAGGGAGGAACAGGGAACACCGGGGAGCTGTTTTTT
NA	NA	TRBV4-3	15	TRBJ1-5	CASSQDWGAYQPQHF	TGCGCCAGCAGCCAAGATTGGGGGGCCTATCAGCCCCAGCATTTT
NA	NA	TRBV30	12	TRBJ1-2	CAWSSGSYGYTF	TGTGCCTGGAGTTCCGGGAGCTATGGCTACACCTTC
NA	NA	TRBV5-1	12	TRBJ2-3	CASSGSRDTQYF	TGCGCCAGCAGTGGTAGCAGAGATACGCAGTATTTT
NA	NA	TRBV28	17	TRBJ1-6	CASSLLVFVTANSPLHF	TGTGCCAGCAGTTTATTAGTCTTCGTGACGGCTAATTCACCCCTCCACTTT
NA	NA	TRBV9	16	TRBJ2-6	CASSVGTPSGANVLTF	TGTGCCAGCAGCGTAGGGACACCTTCTGGGGCCAACGTCCTGACTTTC
NA	NA	TRBV19	14	TRBJ1-1	CASSIGTLYTEAFF	TGTGCCAGTAGTATCGGGACCCTTTACACTGAAGCTTTCTTT
TRBD1	NA	TRBV27	15	TRBJ1-1	CASSWTGQGWTEAFF	TGTGCCAGCAGCTGGACAGGGCAAGGGTGGACTGAAGCTTTCTTT